Detailed here is one T cell receptor (beta chain). Its cognate antigen is unknown. The CDR3 is made up of 14 amino acids. CDR1 and CDR2 (germline): SGHRS, YFSETQ. V dropped 2 bases and J dropped 5; count of bases not matched to a gene: 4. The PCR used 52 TRBV and 13 TRBJ primers. Using immunoSEQ multiplex PCR, the repertoire was profiled, and TCRdb retains in-frame clones only, with some absent. The sample holds about 20,000 clones, approximately 93% seen once. These data belong to a study of regulatory T cells. Whole-study results and caveats: Patient repertoires had restricted TRB V-J pairs and skewed V and J usage, most in Tregs.

A couple of CD3G-deficient patients had more severe autoimmunity; all had some. Patients aged 2 to 39 years had fewer naive T cells. The J gene is TRBJ2-7, the V gene TRBV5-1, with 10 bases that match TRBD2. The receptor was isolated from a child aged 2 to 10 with CD3G deficiency. What was sequenced was CD8+ T cells sorted from blood. The CDR3 region is CASSFGLAGDEQYF. The CDR3, as DNA: TGCGCCAGCAGCTTCGGCCTAGCGGGAGACGAGCAGTACTTC.